One and the same sample provided the 26 T cell receptor beta chains below, sequenced in a study of response to subunit inactivated influenza vaccine (dated by TCRdb to between 2018 and 2020). The library was generated by RT-PCR. Sequencing instrument: Illumina HiSeq 2500. In-frame beta chains were kept once TCRdb had trimmed the public reads at Q25 with fastp and called clones with MiXCR. Merged by CDR3 protein, the rows form single entries marked with the most common genes and DNA. The sample data list hundreds of thousands of distinct CDR3 sequences, and 12% of these were observed just once. Of the sample, 10% is held by the ten largest clones. The material was PBMCs from blood, obtained on the day of vaccination. These receptors were obtained from a man between 50 and 59 years old who received an inactivated influenza vaccine. Donor details come from another sample of the same person, matched by shared clones.

This clonotype showed up many times. The CDR3 sequence is CASSLGSGSNQETQYF. The CDR3 coding sequence is TGCGCCAGCAGCTTGGGAAGCGGGTCTAACCAAGAGACCCAGTACTTC. This sequence joins TRBV5-1 and TRBJ2-5; D might be TRBD2 (6 bases). Per the germline V gene, CDR1 is SGHRS and CDR2 is YFSETQ. Trimming took 0 bases from V and 0 from J, leaving 12 bases between them. The CDR3 sequence is 16 residues long.

This clonotype came up many times. The CDR3 DNA sequence: TGCAGTGCTAGAGATGGAGCAGGGACTGCAAGTGAAAAACTGTTTTTT. Translation gives CSARDGAGTASEKLFF. The V call is TRBV20-1, the J call TRBJ1-4; D is perhaps TRBD1 (5 bases). The CDR3 has 16 amino acids. The V gene's germline CDR1 is DFQATT and CDR2 SNEGSKA (reference sequence). V gave up 0 bases and J gave up 7 bases, with 18 bases separating them.

A word on this clonotype: A much bigger clone sits one base away, suggesting this may be a read error. The chain combines TRBV6-5 with TRBJ2-7; 9 nucleotides align to TRBD2. This CDR3 has 18 amino acids. From germline, CDR1 is MNHEY and CDR2 SVGAGI. V trimming: 2 bases; J trimming: 7 bases; junction bases outside the gene matches: 18. The DNA for the CDR3 is TGTGCCAGCAGTTACCCGTCTAGCGGGGATCCTTTGGTCTGGGAGCAGTACTTC. It is translated as CASSYPSSGDPLVWEQYF.

This clonotype was recorded many times. This CDR3 reads CSVDSRTTDTQYF. The CDR3 DNA reads TGCAGCGTTGATAGCAGAACCACAGATACGCAGTATTTT. The genes are TRBV29-1 and TRBJ2-3; D is undetermined. The V end lost 3 bases, the J end lost 2 bases, and 9 bases lay between the germline ends. The V gene's germline CDR1 is SQVTM and CDR2 ANQGSEA. This CDR3 region has 13 residues.

This clonotype showed up many times. This chain connects TRBV7-9 to TRBJ2-3; 13 bases fit TRBD2. V dropped 4 bases and J dropped 3; count of bases not matched to a gene: 4. Germline V gene sequence: CDR1 SEHNR, CDR2 FQNEAQ (reference sequence). The CDR3 is made up of 16 amino acids. The CDR3 loop is CASSSSLAGGTDTQYF. The CDR3 bases are TGTGCCAGCAGCTCATCACTAGCGGGGGGGACAGATACGCAGTATTTT.

For the CDR3, the DNA is TGCAGTGCTAGAGAAGGGGGATCTCAAAACGAGCAGTACTTC. It specifies CSAREGGSQNEQYF. J is TRBJ2-7 and V is TRBV20-1, with D maybe TRBD1 (6 bases). Germline V gene lookup returns CDR1 DFQATT and CDR2 SNEGSKA (reference sequence). CDR3 length: 14 amino acids. Trimming cost V 0 bases and J 5 bases, with 14 bases left between them.

This clonotype has just a few counts. The rearrangement uses TRBV14 and TRBJ2-5, with D tentatively TRBD1 (5 bases). Germline V gene data show CDR1 as SGHDN and CDR2 as FVKESK. The CDR3 is made up of 12 amino acids. The V and J ends lost 2 bases and 8 bases respectively, with 9 bases between them. The DNA for the CDR3 is TGTGCCAGCAGCCAACCAGGGAACACCCAGTACTTC. Its protein is CASSQPGNTQYF.

The genes are TRBV28 and TRBJ2-5; TRBD2 might be the D (6 bases). Germline CDR1 is MDHEN and CDR2 is SYDVKM. The V and J ends lost 6 bases and 4 bases respectively, with 15 bases between them. This CDR3 has 14 residues. The CDR3 nucleotides read TGTGCCAGCAGGTTACAGCGGGTTCCAGAGACCCAGTACTTC. This translates into CASRLQRVPETQYF. Complete variable domain (other parts from reference TRBV28 and TRBJ2-5): DVKVTQSSRYLVKRTGEKVFLECVQDMDHENMFWYRQDPGLGLRLIYFSYDVKMKEKGDIPEGYSVSREKKERFSLILESASTNQTSMYLCASRLQRVPETQYFGPGTRLLVL.

This clonotype was detected only a few times. The chain employs TRBV6-1 and TRBJ2-6; 11 bases are shared with TRBD1. The CDR3 is 17 residues long. The germline V gene has CDR1 MNHNS and CDR2 SASEGT. With V trimmed by 6 bases and J by 3 bases, 7 bases remained unmatched. CDR3 DNA: TGTGCCAGCAGACCCGGACAGGGGGCAGGTGGGGCCAACGTCCTGACTTTC. Its protein is CASRPGQGAGGANVLTF.

This CDR3 reads CASSLIGGGGGETQYF. CDR3 in DNA: TGTGCCAGCAGCTTAATCGGGGGAGGGGGCGGAGAGACCCAGTACTTC. The rearrangement links TRBV7-9 to TRBJ2-5; D may be TRBD1 or TRBD2 (7 bases each). The V end was cut by 2 bases, the J end by 4 bases, with 17 bases between. The CDR3 has 16 residues. Germline CDR1 reads SEHNR; CDR2 reads FQNEAQ (reference sequence).

This clonotype was recorded a few times. The chain is built from TRBV12-3 or TRBV12-4 and TRBJ1-5, with a possible D match to TRBD1 (5 bases). V lost 7 bases and J 9 bases, leaving 13 bases between the germline ends. This CDR3 has 12 amino acids. CDR3 DNA: TGTGCCAGCAAAGGGGCTACACGGCCCCAGCATTTT. This translates into CASKGATRPQHF.

Only a few counts were recorded for this clonotype. The chain couples TRBV4-2 to TRBJ2-3; 7 nucleotides line up with TRBD2. The CDR3 sequence is 15 residues long. The junction had 12 bases not matched to a gene; V was cut back by 6 bases and J by 6 bases. Germline V gene sequence: CDR1 LGHNA, CDR2 YNFKEQ. This chain's CDR3 is CASRRTEREVDTQYF. The CDR3 region has the DNA TGTGCCAGCAGACGAACGGAGCGGGAAGTGGATACGCAGTATTTT.

This clonotype has at least ten counts. CDR3: CASSYNRADEQYF. CDR3 nucleotide sequence: TGTGCCAGCAGTTACAACAGGGCTGACGAGCAGTACTTC. V and J are TRBV6-2 or TRBV6-3 and TRBJ2-7; a possible D gene is TRBD1 (6 bases). Trimming shortened V by 2 bases and J by 5 bases, and 10 bases separated the two germline ends. CDR1 MNHEY and CDR2 SVGEGT come from the germline V gene. The CDR3 spans 13 residues.

V and J are TRBV28 and TRBJ2-7, with 9 bases aligning to TRBD2. Germline V gives CDR1 MDHEN, CDR2 SYDVKM. The CDR3 is made up of 15 amino acids. The J segment lost 3 bases and the V segment lost 4 bases, leaving 7 bases of the junction unmatched. CDR3: CASSSGAGGNYEQYF. Here the CDR3 DNA reads TGTGCCAGCAGTTCCGGGGCGGGAGGGAACTACGAGCAGTACTTC.

This clonotype was counted many times. The chain employs TRBV5-1 and TRBJ2-7, with 12 positions matching TRBD1. V lost 1 base to trimming and J lost 5 bases; unmatched junction nucleotides: 4. CDR3 length equals 15 residues. Germline values: CDR1 SGHRS, CDR2 YFSETQ. For the CDR3, the DNA is TGCGCCAGCAGCTTGAGTGGGACAGGGGGCGACGAGCAGTACTTC. It encodes CASSLSGTGGDEQYF.

J is TRBJ1-5 and V is TRBV12-3 or TRBV12-4; 7 bases are a match to TRBD1. The CDR3 runs to 15 residues. Losses at the gene ends were 7 bases for V and 3 bases for J; bases not matched to a gene: 9. CDR3 amino acids: CASKLDRVHNQPQHF. DNA for the CDR3: TGTGCCAGCAAGCTAGACAGGGTACACAATCAGCCCCAGCATTTT.

There are a few counts of this clonotype. The V gene is TRBV6-1, the J gene TRBJ1-6, with a possible D match to TRBD1 (5 bases). The CDR3 has 14 amino acids. Germline CDR1 and CDR2: MNHNS and SASEGT. Between the trimmed V and J ends, which lost 8 bases and 5 bases, there was a span of 13 bases. CDR3 DNA sequence: TGTGCCAGCGTCCTGACAGAGAATAATTCACCCCTCCACTTT. Protein: CASVLTENNSPLHF.

The chain links TRBV21-1 to TRBJ2-4. TRBV21-1 is flagged as a pseudogene. This CDR3 is 17 amino acids long. The CDR3 region is CASRDPLAGIEKYVQYF. Written as DNA, the CDR3 is TGTGCCAGCAGGGACCCACTTGCAGGCATCGAAAAATACGTTCAGTACTTC.

This sequence joins TRBV5-1 and TRBJ2-5; 8 bases are shared with TRBD2. The V gene end was trimmed by 0 bases and the J gene end by 1 base; junction bases not matched to a gene: 11. The CDR3 is 18 amino acids. Germline V gene data show CDR1 as SGHRS and CDR2 as YFSETQ. Here the CDR3 DNA reads TGCGCCAGCAGCTTGGGGGTTCGAGCGGGGGCCCTCCAAGAGACCCAGTACTTC. Amino acids: CASSLGVRAGALQETQYF.

The chain couples TRBV14 to TRBJ1-1, with TRBD1 matching 8 bases. CDR1 SGHDN and CDR2 FVKESK come from the germline V gene. The J segment lost 0 bases and the V segment lost 1 base, leaving 7 bases of the junction unmatched. The CDR3 totals 17 residues. The CDR3: CASSQVRQGLMNTEAFF. The CDR3 nucleotides are TGTGCCAGCAGCCAAGTACGACAGGGGTTAATGAACACTGAAGCTTTCTTT.

This clonotype was counted only a few times. J is TRBJ2-3 and V is TRBV4-3, with D perhaps TRBD2 (6 bases). The V end was cut by 0 bases, the J end by 5 bases, with 12 bases between. The CDR3 runs 15 residues. CDR1 LGHNA and CDR2 YSLEER come from the germline V gene. CDR3 DNA: TGCGCCAGCAGCCAAGAGGGACTGGGGGGAGATACGCAGTATTTT. It specifies CASSQEGLGGDTQYF.

In this sample, this clonotype turned up a few times. This chain links TRBV4-1 with TRBJ2-3, with 7 positions matching TRBD1. V shed 1 base, J shed 0 bases, and the junction held 10 bases outside the gene matches. This CDR3 is built from 18 residues. Germline V gene data show CDR1 as MGHRA and CDR2 as YSYEKL. The CDR3 loop reads CASSQVVSGTASTDTQYF. For the CDR3, the DNA is TGCGCCAGCAGCCAAGTAGTTTCGGGGACAGCTAGCACAGATACGCAGTATTTT.

This clonotype has ten or more counts. The genes are TRBV24-1 and TRBJ2-1; 7 nucleotides align to TRBD1. CDR1 and CDR2 from the germline V gene are KGHDR and SFDVKD. V shed 5 bases, J shed 7 bases, and the junction held 10 bases outside the gene matches. The CDR3 contains 15 residues. CDR3 region: CATSGYRGVQNEQFF. In nucleotides, the CDR3 is TGTGCCACCAGTGGGTACAGGGGAGTCCAAAATGAGCAGTTCTTC.

This clonotype occurred a few times. V and J are TRBV29-1 and TRBJ2-7; D is possibly TRBD2 (5 bases). Trimming removed 6 bases from V and 4 bases from J, with 13 bases in between. The CDR3 loop spans 12 amino acids. From germline, CDR1 is SQVTM and CDR2 ANQGSEA. The CDR3 loop reads CSVMRAEYEQYF. In DNA form, the CDR3 reads TGCAGCGTCATGAGAGCGGAATACGAGCAGTACTTC.

This clonotype was seen many times. The chain couples TRBV7-9 to TRBJ2-2; the D is unclear. Between the trimmed V and J ends, which lost 6 bases and 4 bases, there was a span of 3 bases. Germline V lookup: CDR1 SEHNR, CDR2 FQNEAQ (reference sequence). The CDR3 consists of 11 residues. CDR3 loop: CASSFTGELFF. The CDR3 region has the DNA TGTGCCAGCAGTTTCACCGGGGAGCTGTTTTTT.

The V and J genes are TRBV27 and TRBJ2-3; D possibly corresponds to TRBD1 (5 bases). Germline CDR1 and CDR2: MNHEY and SMNVEV (reference sequence). Between the trimmed V and J ends, which lost 3 bases and 1 base, there was a span of 17 bases. CDR3 length: 17 residues. This chain's CDR3 is CASSFQGGDLGTDTQYF. The CDR3 DNA follows: TGTGCCAGCAGTTTCCAGGGTGGGGATTTAGGCACAGATACGCAGTATTTT.